This T cell receptor (beta chain) was sequenced in a study of OX40 agonist ivuxolimab in advanced cancers. Overall study: The study enrolled dose-escalation patients with hepatocellular carcinoma, melanoma, renal cell or head and neck cancer.

The protocol was immunoSEQ multiplex PCR, while the TCRdb copy is restricted to in-frame clones and leaves out a portion. The data hold some 80,000 clones, with approximately 95% observed a single time. Patients were excluded for autoimmune disease history or systemic immunosuppression. This clonotype was sampled from an adult with an advanced solid tumor such as melanoma, head and neck, liver or kidney cancer. Sequencing was performed on CD4+ or CD8+ T cells sorted from blood, taken in a trial of the OX40 agonist ivuxolimab.

The CDR3 DNA follows: TGTGCCAGCATCCTAGCGGGAGGGCCGTTTGATACGCAGTATTTT. Protein: CASILAGGPFDTQYF. The chain uses TRBV21-1 and TRBJ2-3; TRBD2, the D gene given by the table, was not confirmed from the DNA. TRBV21-1 is a known pseudogene. There are 15 residues in the CDR3.